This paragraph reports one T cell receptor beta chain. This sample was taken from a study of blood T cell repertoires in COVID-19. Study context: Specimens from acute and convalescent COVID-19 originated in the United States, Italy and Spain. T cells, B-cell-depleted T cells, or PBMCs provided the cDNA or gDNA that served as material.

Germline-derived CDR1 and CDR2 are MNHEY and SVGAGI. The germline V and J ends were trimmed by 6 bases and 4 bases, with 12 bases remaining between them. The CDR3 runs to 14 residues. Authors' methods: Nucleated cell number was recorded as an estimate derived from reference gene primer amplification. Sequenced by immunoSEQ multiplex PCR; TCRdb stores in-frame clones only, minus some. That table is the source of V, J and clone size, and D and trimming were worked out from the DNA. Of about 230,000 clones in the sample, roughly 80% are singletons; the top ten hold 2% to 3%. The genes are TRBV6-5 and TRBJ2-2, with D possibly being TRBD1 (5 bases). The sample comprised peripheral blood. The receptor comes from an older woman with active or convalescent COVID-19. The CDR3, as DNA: TGTGCCAGCAGGATGGACACCTCCACCGGGGAGCTGTTTTTT. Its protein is CASRMDTSTGELFF.